Listed here are 30 T cell receptor beta chains from one sample, sequenced in a study of blood T cell repertoires in COVID-19. Profiling relied on immunoSEQ multiplex PCR, and the TCRdb table lists in-frame clones only, not all of them. Of about 49,000 clones detected, roughly four fifths appear once; the ten largest clones hold around 2.8%. Sequenced sample: peripheral blood. The source of these receptors is a woman aged 60-70 years with acute or convalescent COVID-19.

The CDR3 spells CASSPHGAGNTGELFF. The CDR3 DNA follows: TGTGCCAGCAGCCCCCATGGAGCGGGGAACACCGGGGAGCTGTTTTTT. This rearrangement joins TRBV7-3 to TRBJ2-2, with D possibly TRBD2 on 6 matching bases. From germline, CDR1 is SGHTA and CDR2 FQGTGA. V dropped 5 bases and J dropped 1 base, with 14 bases sitting between them. There are 16 residues in the CDR3.

The V and J genes are TRBV6-5 and TRBJ2-7, with TRBD1 matching 7 bases. The junction had 8 bases not matched to a gene; V was cut back by 4 bases and J by 2 bases. CDR1 MNHEY and CDR2 SVGAGI come from the germline V gene. This CDR3 is 15 amino acids long. The DNA for the CDR3 is TGTGCCAGCAGTTTGTACGAGGGGGCTCCCTACGAGCAGTACTTC. Translating it yields CASSLYEGAPYEQYF.

The V gene is TRBV19, the J gene TRBJ2-7, with TRBD2 matching 10 bases. CDR1 and CDR2 (germline): LNHDA, SQIVND (reference sequence). The V gene end was trimmed by 5 bases and the J gene end by 4 bases; junction bases not matched to a gene: 8. This CDR3 region has 15 residues. The chain's CDR3 is CASSVQAGGRYEQYF. In DNA, the CDR3 is TGTGCCAGTAGTGTCCAAGCGGGGGGGAGGTACGAGCAGTACTTC.

The J gene is TRBJ1-2, the V gene TRBV5-4; 7 nucleotides match TRBD1. V lost 3 bases, J lost 0 bases, and 2 bases stayed unmatched. Germline lookup yields CDR1 SGHNT and CDR2 YYREEE (reference sequence). This CDR3 comprises 14 residues. The CDR3 DNA reads TGTGCCAGCAGCTCCGGGACAGCTAACTATGGCTACACCTTC. Translated: CASSSGTANYGYTF.

The chain combines TRBV7-9 with TRBJ1-2; 10 bases are a match to TRBD1. Germline V gene lookup returns CDR1 SEHNR and CDR2 FQNEAQ (reference sequence). Trimming took 6 bases from V and 8 from J; bases not matched to a gene: 6. The CDR3 is made up of 13 amino acids. The CDR3 loop is CASRAGTGVGYTF. The CDR3 bases are TGTGCCAGCAGGGCCGGGACAGGGGTCGGCTACACCTTC.

This clone was observed a single time. CDR3 sequence reads: CASSSTGTWGETQYF. CDR3 sequence (DNA): TGTGCCAGCAGTTCCACAGGAACGTGGGGTGAGACCCAGTACTTC. V and J are TRBV27 and TRBJ2-5, with D perhaps matching TRBD1 (5 bases). Between the trimmed V and J ends, which lost 4 bases and 5 bases, there was a span of 17 bases. From germline, CDR1 is MNHEY and CDR2 SMNVEV (reference sequence). CDR3 size: 15 residues.

The CDR3 DNA follows: TGTGCCAGCAGTTACTTAAAAAGAGACACTGAAGCTTTCTTT. Translation gives CASSYLKRDTEAFF. The chain has TRBV6-6 and TRBJ1-1; D remains unclear. CDR1 is MNHNY, CDR2 SVGAGI, per germline (reference sequence). CDR3 size: 14 residues. The ends were cut back, 1 base at V and 3 bases at J, with 9 bases in the middle.

The CDR3 DNA is TGTGCCAGTAGTATGCTGGGGGCCCTGAGAAACGGGGAGCTGTTTTTT. Its translation: CASSMLGALRNGELFF. The chain carries TRBV19 and TRBJ2-2; possibly TRBD1 for D (6 bases). The CDR3 has 16 residues. CDR1 LNHDA and CDR2 SQIVND come from the germline V gene (reference sequence). V was shortened by 3 bases and J by 7 bases, with 18 bases between the two germline ends.

The chain employs TRBV13 and TRBJ1-2, with 7 bases matching TRBD1. V shed 3 bases, J shed 7 bases, and the junction held 8 bases outside the gene matches. The CDR3 length is 14 residues. Germline CDR1 is PRHDT and CDR2 is FYEKMQ (reference sequence). Written as DNA, the CDR3 is TGTGCCAGCAGCTTTACCAGGGGGGCCGGTGGCTACACCTTC. It yields the protein CASSFTRGAGGYTF.

The chain combines TRBV28 with TRBJ1-2; possible D gene TRBD1, 6 bases. The V and J ends lost 6 bases and 2 bases respectively, with 19 bases between them. The CDR3 is 16 amino acids. From germline, CDR1 is MDHEN and CDR2 SYDVKM. CDR3 in DNA: TGTGCCAGCAGATCAGGGGTGCGTTTCGTGAACTATGGCTACACCTTC. Its translation: CASRSGVRFVNYGYTF.

J is TRBJ2-3 and V is TRBV11-3, with D tentatively TRBD1 (6 bases). The V gene's germline CDR1 is SGHNT and CDR2 YENEEA. The CDR3 sequence is 15 residues long. V gave up 5 bases and J gave up 2 bases, with 14 bases separating them. The CDR3 region has the DNA TGTGCCAGCAGCGCCCTAAGGGGGAACACAGATACGCAGTATTTT. Translating gives CASSALRGNTDTQYF.

The rearrangement uses TRBV12-3 or TRBV12-4 and TRBJ1-2, with a possible D match to TRBD1 (6 bases). The CDR3 totals 12 residues. V was cut by 5 bases and J by 4 bases, with 8 bases left in between. The DNA for the CDR3 is TGTGCCAGCAGTCTGGACAGCTATGGCTACACCTTC. Its protein product is CASSLDSYGYTF.

This chain connects TRBV2 to TRBJ1-1, with TRBD1 as a possible D gene (5 bases). This CDR3 spans 12 amino acids. The germline CDR1 and CDR2 sequences are SNHLY and FYNNEI. The ends were cut back, 6 bases at V and 8 bases at J, with 13 bases in the middle. The CDR3 nucleotides read TGTGCCAGCAGGAAGTCGGGGGGAGAAGCTTTCTTT. The encoded protein is CASRKSGGEAFF. Together with reference TRBV2 and TRBJ1-1, the CDR3 gives the full variable domain: EPEVTQTPSHQVTQMGQEVILRCVPISNHLYFYWYRQILGQKVEFLVSFYNNEISEKSEIFDDQFSVERPDGSNFTLKIRSTKLEDSAMYFCASRKSGGEAFFGQGTRLTVV.

The genes are TRBV12-3 or TRBV12-4 and TRBJ1-2; D not certain. The CDR3 runs 13 residues. Trimming took 1 base from V and 8 from J, leaving 11 bases between them. The CDR3 region is CASSLERYQGYTF. The CDR3 DNA follows: TGTGCCAGCAGTTTAGAGCGCTACCAGGGCTACACCTTC.

This sequence joins TRBV6-5 and TRBJ1-1; TRBD1 matches at 7 bases. CDR1 and CDR2 (germline): MNHEY, SVGAGI. The V segment lost 6 bases and the J segment 1 base; nucleotides outside the gene matches: 2. This CDR3 comprises 13 residues. The CDR3 spells CASRGGPNTEAFF. DNA for the CDR3: TGTGCCAGCAGAGGGGGCCCGAACACTGAAGCTTTCTTT.

This chain links TRBV19 with TRBJ1-5; a possible D gene is TRBD1 (6 bases). V lost 3 bases and J lost 0, with 12 bases in between. This CDR3 is built from 16 residues. Germline CDR1 LNHDA, CDR2 SQIVND (reference sequence). CDR3 coding DNA: TGTGCCAGTAGTATGCCGGGACATTATAGCAATCAGCCCCAGCATTTT. It specifies CASSMPGHYSNQPQHF.

This clone was seen more than once but under ten times. The chain combines TRBV19 with TRBJ2-2, with D tentatively TRBD1 (5 bases). This CDR3 is 13 amino acids long. V shed 7 bases and J shed 4 bases, with 10 bases lying between them. Per germline, CDR1 LNHDA and CDR2 SQIVND (reference sequence). The CDR3: CASTKGFTGELFF. Here the CDR3 DNA reads TGTGCCAGTACGAAGGGGTTCACCGGGGAGCTGTTTTTT. The complete variable domain, with remaining parts taken from reference TRBV19 and TRBJ2-2, reads DGGITQSPKYLFRKEGQNVTLSCEQNLNHDAMYWYRQDPGQGLRLIYYSQIVNDFQKGDIAEGYSVSREKKESFPLTVTSAQKNPTAFYLCASTKGFTGELFFGEGSRLTVL.

The rearrangement uses TRBV28 and TRBJ2-7; tentatively, D is TRBD1 (6 bases). Between the trimmed V and J ends, which lost 7 bases and 5 bases, there was a span of 18 bases. Germline CDR1 MDHEN, CDR2 SYDVKM. The CDR3 totals 14 residues. The chain's CDR3 is CASNAIRGMHEQYF. CDR3 DNA sequence: TGTGCCAGCAACGCGATCAGGGGAATGCACGAGCAGTACTTC.

The rearrangement uses TRBV6-6 and TRBJ1-4; D perhaps matches TRBD1 (6 bases). Between the trimmed V and J ends, which lost 5 bases and 8 bases, there was a span of 21 bases. CDR1 is MNHNY, CDR2 SVGAGI, per germline (reference sequence). The CDR3 loop spans 16 amino acids. CDR3 in DNA: TGTGCCAGCAGTCACCTTCTCACAGGGATTAGGGAAAAACTGTTTTTT. This sequence encodes CASSHLLTGIREKLFF.

This chain uses TRBV14 with TRBJ1-1; 8 bases fit TRBD1. Germline CDR1 SGHDN, CDR2 FVKESK. V lost 4 bases and J lost 1; bases outside the gene matches: 14. The length of the CDR3 is 18 residues. The CDR3 sequence: CASSRTGGIWNSNTEAFF. The CDR3 nucleotides read TGTGCCAGCAGCCGCACAGGGGGAATTTGGAACTCGAACACTGAAGCTTTCTTT. Together with reference TRBV14 and TRBJ1-1, the CDR3 gives the full variable domain: EAGVTQFPSHSVIEKGQTVTLRCDPISGHDNLYWYRRVMGKEIKFLLHFVKESKQDESGMPNNRFLAERTGGTYSTLKVQPAELEDSGVYFCASSRTGGIWNSNTEAFFGQGTRLTVV.

V gene TRBV19 combines with J gene TRBJ1-2, with 8 bases that match TRBD1. The germline gives CDR1 LNHDA, CDR2 SQIVND (reference sequence). V trimming: 9 bases; J trimming: 3 bases; junction bases outside the gene matches: 12. The CDR3 length is 15 residues. In nucleotides, the CDR3 is TGTGCCAGCCAACGACCAGGGGGCCTACACTATGGCTACACCTTC. It yields the protein CASQRPGGLHYGYTF.

The V gene is TRBV27, the J gene TRBJ2-3, with 7 bases identical to TRBD2. The CDR3 has 16 residues. V dropped 2 bases and J dropped 4; count of bases not matched to a gene: 9. CDR1 and CDR2 (germline): MNHEY, SMNVEV (reference sequence). DNA for the CDR3: TGTGCCAGCAGTTTAAAGGTCGGGAGGAGAGCAGATACGCAGTATTTT. Amino acids: CASSLKVGRRADTQYF.

In nucleotides, the CDR3 is TGTGCCATCAGTGGACCGGGACTAGCGGGAGGAGTGAAGGGCACAGATACGCAGTATTTT. Its protein is CAISGPGLAGGVKGTDTQYF. The chain uses TRBV10-3 and TRBJ2-3; 15 nucleotides align to TRBD2. V shed 4 bases, J shed 1 base, and the junction held 12 bases outside the gene matches. CDR1 and CDR2 (germline): ENHRY, SYGVKD. CDR3 size: 20 residues.

The rearrangement joins TRBV5-4 to TRBJ2-3, with 8 bases identical to TRBD2. The CDR3 contains 17 residues. J was trimmed by 0 bases and V by 4 bases; bases with no gene match: 10. From germline, CDR1 is SGHNT and CDR2 YYREEE (reference sequence). CDR3 nucleotide sequence: TGTGCCAGCAGCCCCTGGTTAGCGGGGACTAGCACAGATACGCAGTATTTT. This codes for CASSPWLAGTSTDTQYF.

This sequence joins TRBV20-1 and TRBJ1-1, with a weak D call TRBD1 (5 bases). V lost 5 bases and J 6 bases, leaving 10 bases between the germline ends. CDR1 DFQATT and CDR2 SNEGSKA come from the germline V gene (reference sequence). CDR3 length equals 11 residues. The CDR3 nucleotides read TGCAGTGCTTCCAGGGTCTCTGAAGCTTTCTTT. Translated: CSASRVSEAFF.

The V call is TRBV28, the J call TRBJ2-2, with 9 positions matching TRBD2. V gave up 3 bases and J gave up 0 bases; unmatched junction bases: 5. This CDR3 spans 17 amino acids. CDR1 and CDR2 (germline): MDHEN, SYDVKM. The CDR3 coding sequence is TGTGCCAGCAGTTTTCTCGCTAGCGGGACGAACACCGGGGAGCTGTTTTTT. Its translation is CASSFLASGTNTGELFF.

J is TRBJ1-2 and V is TRBV19, with 9 bases that match TRBD1. J lost 6 bases, V lost 6 bases, and 8 bases had no gene match. CDR3 length equals 14 residues. Per the germline V gene, CDR1 is LNHDA and CDR2 is SQIVND (reference sequence). CDR3 sequence: CASRRQGEKDGYTF. CDR3 coding DNA: TGTGCCAGTAGGCGACAGGGGGAAAAGGATGGCTACACCTTC.

The chain combines TRBV9 with TRBJ1-4, with TRBD1 identical over 7 bases. The V gene end was trimmed by 3 bases and the J gene end by 4 bases; junction bases not matched to a gene: 6. This CDR3 comprises 15 residues. The germline V gene has CDR1 SGDLS and CDR2 YYNGEE. The CDR3 nucleotides read TGTGCCAGCAGCGAGAGACAGGGTGGTAATGAAAAACTGTTTTTT. It encodes CASSERQGGNEKLFF.

V gene TRBV7-7 combines with J gene TRBJ2-3, with 8 bases aligning to TRBD2. Germline trimming cut 4 bases from V and 1 base from J; bases unmatched to any gene: 7. Germline CDR1 SSHAT, CDR2 FNYEAQ (reference sequence). The CDR3 sequence is 16 residues long. CDR3 sequence reads: CASSSDPLAGTDTQYF. In nucleotides, the CDR3 is TGTGCCAGCAGCTCTGACCCACTAGCGGGCACAGATACGCAGTATTTT.

The chain is built from TRBV6-2 or TRBV6-3 and TRBJ2-1; 15 bases are shared with TRBD2. CDR1 is MNHEY and CDR2 is SVGEGT in the germline V gene. Trimming took 2 bases from V and 5 from J; bases not matched to a gene: 7. The CDR3 has 18 amino acids. In DNA form, the CDR3 reads TGTGCCAGCAGTTACACGGGACTAGCGGGAGGTAAAAACAATGAGCAGTTCTTC. It specifies CASSYTGLAGGKNNEQFF.